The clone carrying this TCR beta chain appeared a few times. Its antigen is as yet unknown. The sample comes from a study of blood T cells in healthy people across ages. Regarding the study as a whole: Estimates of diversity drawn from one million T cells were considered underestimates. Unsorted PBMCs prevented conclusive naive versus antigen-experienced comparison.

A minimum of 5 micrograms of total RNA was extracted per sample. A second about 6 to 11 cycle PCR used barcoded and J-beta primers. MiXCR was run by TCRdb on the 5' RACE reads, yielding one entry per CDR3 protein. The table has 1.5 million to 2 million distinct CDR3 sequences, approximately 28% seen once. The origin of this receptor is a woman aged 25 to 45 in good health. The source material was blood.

Here the CDR3 reads CASGLYTNSPLHF. CDR3 bases: TGTGCCAGCGGACTCTATACGAATTCACCCCTCCACTTT. V is TRBV12-3 or TRBV12-4 and J is TRBJ1-6, with no clear D. The CDR3 loop spans 13 amino acids. The V and J ends lost 8 bases and 7 bases respectively, with 12 bases between them.